The TCR beta chain under discussion was sequenced for a study of T cell responses to AZD1222 COVID-19 vaccine. Germline CDR1 LNHDA, CDR2 SQIVND (reference sequence). This CDR3 contains 15 residues. V trimming: 7 bases; J trimming: 7 bases; junction bases outside the gene matches: 13. Sequencing was performed with immunoSEQ multiplex PCR; in TCRdb, only in-frame clones are kept and a portion is missing. The table lists some 150,000 clones, 85% to 95% of them singletons, with about 1.6% in the top ten. Sequencing was performed on peripheral blood, taken 28 days after the second AZD1222 dose. This sequence was found in an adult who received the AZD1222 COVID-19 vaccine. V gene TRBV19 combines with J gene TRBJ2-1; 7 bases fit TRBD1. CDR3 in DNA: TGTGCCAGTACCGAAAGACAGGGCTGGGTAAATGAGCAGTTCTTC. Its translation: CASTERQGWVNEQFF.